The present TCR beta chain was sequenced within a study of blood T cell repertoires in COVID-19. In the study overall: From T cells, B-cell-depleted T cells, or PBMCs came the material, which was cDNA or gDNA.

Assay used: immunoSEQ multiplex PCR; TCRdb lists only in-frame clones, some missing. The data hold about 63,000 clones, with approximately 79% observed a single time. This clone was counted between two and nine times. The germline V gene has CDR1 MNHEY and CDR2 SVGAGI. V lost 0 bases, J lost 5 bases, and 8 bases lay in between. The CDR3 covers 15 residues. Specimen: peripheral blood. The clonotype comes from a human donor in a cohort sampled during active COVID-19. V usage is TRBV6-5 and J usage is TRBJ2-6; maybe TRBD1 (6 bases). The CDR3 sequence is CASSYSGARANVLTF. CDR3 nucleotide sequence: TGTGCCAGCAGTTACTCGGGGGCCAGGGCCAACGTCCTGACTTTC.